A selection of T cell receptor beta chains follows, all from one sample in a study of brain T cells in children with intractable seizures. Some clones are missing from TCRdb's copy, which holds only in-frame ones; the method was immunoSEQ multiplex PCR. The sample has 80,000 or so clones, approximately 94% seen once. The material sequenced was peripheral blood, taken at surgery. These receptors all stem from a boy younger than two with tuberous sclerosis and intractable seizures. Both conserved end residues are part of each CDR3. The size of a clone is reported for some rows only, either as once, few or many, or as a class for expanded clones.

>NA|TRBV2|TRBJ1-1
CASSWDRKNTEAFF
>NA|TRBV19|TRBJ2-4
CASSRDGGASKNIQYF
>NA|TRBV2|TRBJ1-3
CASRGLDRGTSESGNTIYF
>NA|TRBV11-2|TRBJ2-7
CASSQPRKPPYEQYF
>NA|TRBV27|TRBJ2-3
CASSLSMTDTLDTQYF
>once|TRBV3-1/TRBV3-2|TRBJ1-4
CASSQEFGGKEWLFF
>NA|TRBV15|TRBJ2-1
CATSRDLASREQFF
>NA|TRBV6-5|TRBJ2-7
CASSKQDRGREQYF
>few|TRBV7-9|TRBJ2-6
CASSPGASGANVLTF
>NA|TRBV11-3|TRBJ1-1
CASTHPRTNDQPPNTEAFF
>NA|TRBV6-5|TRBJ2-5
CASSQGPWETQYF
>NA|TRBV6-5|TRBJ2-5
CAGRGGGETQYF
>NA|TRBV9|TRBJ1-2
CASSVEQGRYGYTF
>NA|TRBV13|TRBJ2-7
CASSPRGTGSYEQYF
>NA|TRBV30|TRBJ2-5
CAWSVPYLVEGTQYF
>NA|TRBV7-2|TRBJ1-1
CASSLRTPNTEAFF
>NA|TRBV5-1|TRBJ2-7
CASSLAGEDYEQYF
>NA|TRBV5-4|TRBJ2-5
CASSYHLYQETQYF
>few|TRBV19|TRBJ1-5
CASRTGLLPQHF
>NA|TRBV19|TRBJ2-5
CASSMGGTQYF
>NA|TRBV3-1/TRBV3-2|TRBJ2-1
CASSQDRANEQFF
>NA|TRBV2|TRBJ1-1
CASSDERGYTEAFF
>NA|TRBV23-1|TRBJ2-1
CASSVRDLTYNEQFF
>once|TRBV5-4|TRBJ2-7
CASSSGTSGRSYEQYF
>NA|TRBV27|TRBJ1-2
CASSPSWGEGYTF
>NA|TRBV2|TRBJ2-1
CASDGSSYNEQFF
>NA|TRBV11-2|TRBJ2-7
CASSFPTGAHWGEQYF
>NA|TRBV4-2|TRBJ2-3
CASSQARLAGPEDTQYF
>NA|TRBV7-9|TRBJ1-4
CASSLTEGNEKLFF
>NA|TRBV19|TRBJ2-5
CASSMASGVQETQYF
>once|TRBV6-1|TRBJ2-2
CASRGQANTGELFF
>NA|TRBV5-1|TRBJ1-3
CASSGGHPNSGNTIYF
>NA|TRBV2|TRBJ1-2
CASSGNNYYGYTF
>NA|TRBV29-1|TRBJ1-1
CSVEEPSNTEAFF
>NA|TRBV11-2|TRBJ2-2
CASSFDFGAANTGELFF
>NA|TRBV6-5|TRBJ2-7
CASSYSGEQYEQYF
>NA|TRBV7-9|TRBJ1-3
CASSFGGSGNTIYF
>NA|TRBV29-1|TRBJ1-2
CSVSYSRSSPYGYTF
>NA|TRBV9|TRBJ2-7
CASSVRTGDSYEQYF
>NA|TRBV27|TRBJ2-7
CASGLAAYEQYF
>NA|TRBV7-3|TRBJ2-1
CASSPGATSGRIDEQFF
>NA|TRBV5-1|TRBJ1-2
CASSDPIGRSGYTF
>NA|TRBV9|TRBJ1-2
CASSVGQDHYGYTF
>NA|TRBV9|TRBJ1-6
CASSLQGSPLHF
>NA|TRBV10-3|TRBJ2-1
CAISDASGSYNEQFF
>NA|TRBV11-3|TRBJ2-3
CASSLGGTSFTDTQYF
>NA|TRBV19|TRBJ1-1
CASSMGMNTEAFF
>NA|TRBV5-8|TRBJ2-3
CASSLWSGVGTDTQYF
>NA|TRBV11-1|TRBJ2-7
CASSLGTGVSYEQYF
>NA|TRBV7-2|TRBJ2-7
CASSLVVDSPYEQYF
>once|TRBV5-6|TRBJ2-3
CARSLGGSGDWADTQYF
>few|TRBV4-2|TRBJ2-7
CASSQEASGGWEQYF
>once|TRBV6-1|TRBJ1-2
CASSDRAFYGYTF
>NA|TRBV13|TRBJ1-2
CASSSFLENYGYTF
>NA|TRBV15|TRBJ1-1
CATSSHRTRNTEAFF
>few|TRBV4-2|TRBJ2-3
CASSQENSGSSDTQYF
>once|TRBV5-5|TRBJ1-1
CASSLEISDTEAFF